The next 26 T cell receptor beta chains were all read from a single sample in a study of blood T cell repertoires in COVID-19. Data came from immunoSEQ multiplex PCR; TCRdb stores just in-frame clones and leaves some out. The table shows fewer than 250,000 clones, with roughly 83% occurring only once. The sequenced sample was peripheral blood. These receptors were collected from a woman between 45 and 65 years old with acute or convalescent COVID-19.

This CDR3 is CASRNRVSLAKNIQYF. As DNA, the CDR3 is TGTGCCAGCAGAAACAGGGTTTCCCTAGCCAAAAACATTCAGTACTTC. The chain couples TRBV28 to TRBJ2-4, with D possibly matching TRBD1 (6 bases). V lost 6 bases and J 0 bases, leaving 15 bases between the germline ends. This CDR3 contains 16 residues. Germline V gene sequence: CDR1 MDHEN, CDR2 SYDVKM.

The chain recombines TRBV11-2 with TRBJ2-3; D is undetermined. V dropped 5 bases and J dropped 4 bases, with 7 bases sitting between them. The CDR3 sequence is 12 residues long. The germline V gene encodes CDR1 SGHAT and CDR2 FQNNGV. This CDR3 is CASSPGADTQYF. DNA for the CDR3: TGTGCCAGCAGCCCTGGAGCAGATACGCAGTATTTT.

The V call is TRBV6-5, the J call TRBJ2-1; TRBD2 agrees at 10 bases. The V segment lost 8 bases and the J segment 4 bases; nucleotides outside the gene matches: 8. This CDR3 region has 15 residues. Germline V lookup: CDR1 MNHEY, CDR2 SVGAGI. The CDR3 loop reads CASRLSGRAYNEQFF. Here the CDR3 DNA reads TGTGCCAGCCGGTTGAGCGGGAGGGCTTACAATGAGCAGTTCTTC.

This chain uses TRBV20-1 with TRBJ1-1; D unclear. The CDR3 is 10 residues long. With 5 bases removed from V and 11 bases from J, the gap between germline ends came to 12 bases. CDR1 and CDR2 (germline): DFQATT, SNEGSKA (reference sequence). The CDR3, as DNA: TGCAGTGCTTACACAGCCAGGGCTTTCTTT. The encoded protein is CSAYTARAFF.

The chain is built from TRBV6-4 and TRBJ2-7; weak D call: TRBD1 (5 bases). V lost 0 bases and J lost 7, with 19 bases in between. The germline gives CDR1 MRHNA, CDR2 SNTAGT. This CDR3 is 16 amino acids long. The CDR3 reads CASSDSIGQGSGEQYF. DNA for the CDR3: TGTGCCAGCAGTGACTCTATCGGGCAGGGATCAGGGGAGCAGTACTTC.

The V gene is TRBV2, the J gene TRBJ1-1, with D possibly matching TRBD1 (6 bases). The germline CDR1 and CDR2 sequences are SNHLY and FYNNEI. Between the trimmed V and J ends, which lost 6 bases and 1 base, there was a span of 12 bases. This CDR3 is 14 amino acids long. The CDR3 reads CASRTDSRNTEAFF. CDR3 DNA sequence: TGTGCCAGCAGGACGGACAGTAGGAACACTGAAGCTTTCTTT. Complete variable domain (other parts from reference TRBV2 and TRBJ1-1): EPEVTQTPSHQVTQMGQEVILRCVPISNHLYFYWYRQILGQKVEFLVSFYNNEISEKSEIFDDQFSVERPDGSNFTLKIRSTKLEDSAMYFCASRTDSRNTEAFFGQGTRLTVV.

The J gene is TRBJ2-1, the V gene TRBV7-2, with TRBD2 as a possible D gene (7 bases). The germline CDR1 and CDR2 sequences are SGHTA and FQGNSA. Trimming shortened V by 5 bases and J by 6 bases, and 20 bases separated the two germline ends. CDR3 length: 16 amino acids. This CDR3 reads CASSPGGGGLGNEQFF. CDR3 nucleotide sequence: TGTGCCAGCAGCCCAGGAGGGGGGGGTCTGGGCAATGAGCAGTTCTTC.

This clone came up once. The chain has TRBV21-1 and TRBJ2-7; TRBD2, the table's D call, lacks a check against the DNA. TRBV21-1 is termed a pseudogene. There are 17 residues in the CDR3. The CDR3 nucleotides are TGTGCCAACGAGGGGCTAGCGGGAGGGCCTCCCCCTTACGAGCAGTACTTC. This sequence encodes CANEGLAGGPPPYEQYF.

The chain combines TRBV5-4 with TRBJ2-5, with D perhaps matching TRBD1 (6 bases). V was trimmed by 4 bases and J by 5 bases, leaving 24 bases between them. Germline CDR1 SGHNT, CDR2 YYREEE (reference sequence). The CDR3 length is 17 residues. CDR3 amino acids: CASSPQGDRTAGETQYF. CDR3 nucleotides: TGTGCCAGCAGCCCTCAGGGCGACAGGACGGCTGGGGAGACCCAGTACTTC.

The genes are TRBV12-3 or TRBV12-4 and TRBJ1-2; 7 bases line up with TRBD1. V trimming: 5 bases; J trimming: 4 bases; junction bases outside the gene matches: 4. CDR3 length: 13 amino acids. CDR3 in DNA: TGTGCCAGCAGTCCGGGGACAGCCTATGGCTACACCTTC. Translated, it gives CASSPGTAYGYTF.

The chain employs TRBV30 and TRBJ2-7; no firm D call. The V and J ends lost 0 bases and 4 bases respectively, with 7 bases between them. Germline loops: CDR1 GTSNPN, CDR2 SVGIG (reference sequence). CDR3 length: 12 amino acids. The CDR3 spells CAWSVLAYEQYF. CDR3 DNA sequence: TGTGCCTGGAGTGTATTAGCTTACGAGCAGTACTTC.

The rearrangement links TRBV5-4 to TRBJ2-1; no firm D call. The CDR3 length is 13 residues. Germline V CDR1 and CDR2: SGHNT, YYREEE (reference sequence). With 0 bases removed from V and 3 bases from J, the gap between germline ends came to 4 bases. CDR3 amino acids: CASSLDSYNEQFF. DNA for the CDR3: TGTGCCAGCAGCTTGGACAGCTACAATGAGCAGTTCTTC. The full variable domain, completed using reference TRBV5-4 and TRBJ2-1, is ETGVTQSPTHLIKTRGQQVTLRCSSQSGHNTVSWYQQALGQGPQFIFQYYREEENGRGNFPPRFSGLQFPNYSSELNVNALELDDSALYLCASSLDSYNEQFFGPGTRLTVL.

The J gene is TRBJ1-6, the V gene TRBV4-1; D gene ambiguous. V lost 0 bases and J 14 bases, leaving 8 bases between the germline ends. CDR3 length: 12 residues. CDR1 is MGHRA and CDR2 is YSYEKL in the germline V gene. Here the CDR3 DNA reads TGCGCCAGCAGCCAAGAGTCAAGAGCCCTCCACTTT. This gives the protein CASSQESRALHF.

The rearrangement links TRBV7-2 to TRBJ2-5; 7 positions match TRBD2. The germline gives CDR1 SGHTA, CDR2 FQGNSA. J lost 5 bases, V lost 4 bases, and 13 bases had no gene match. This CDR3 spans 16 amino acids. CDR3 region: CASSSKWGGADETQYF. CDR3 sequence (DNA): TGTGCCAGCAGCTCGAAATGGGGGGGAGCGGACGAGACCCAGTACTTC.

This clone has a handful of counts. In the same sample, other DNA sequences code for this CDR3. V gene TRBV19 combines with J gene TRBJ1-1; D is perhaps TRBD1 (5 bases). CDR1 and CDR2 from the germline V gene are LNHDA and SQIVND (reference sequence). V was trimmed by 1 base and J by 4 bases, leaving 10 bases between them. There are 14 residues in the CDR3. This chain's CDR3 is CASSIGPGSTEAFF. In DNA, the CDR3 is TGTGCCAGTAGTATAGGACCAGGGTCCACTGAAGCTTTCTTT.

The chain uses TRBV18 and TRBJ1-6; TRBD1 agrees at 12 bases. The CDR3 is 16 amino acids. Trimming removed 2 bases from V and 5 bases from J; junction bases left unmatched: 1. CDR1 is KGHSH, CDR2 LQKENI, per germline. The CDR3 nucleotides are TGTGCCAGCTCACCAGGGACAGGGGGCCATAATTCACCCCTCCACTTT. This codes for CASSPGTGGHNSPLHF. The full variable domain, in which reference TRBV18 and TRBJ1-6 provide the parts outside the CDR3, is NAGVMQNPRHLVRRRGQEARLRCSPMKGHSHVYWYRQLPEEGLKFMVYLQKENIIDESGMPKERFSAEFPKEGPSILRIQQVVRGDSAAYFCASSPGTGGHNSPLHFGNGTRLTVT.

The chain employs TRBV5-1 and TRBJ2-7; tentatively, D is TRBD1 (6 bases). From germline, CDR1 is SGHRS and CDR2 YFSETQ. The CDR3 spans 14 residues. The V and J ends lost 0 bases and 5 bases respectively, with 12 bases between them. CDR3 DNA sequence: TGCGCCAGCAGCTTGGCAGGGACACGCGACGAGCAGTACTTC. Translating gives CASSLAGTRDEQYF.

The chain couples TRBV7-2 to TRBJ2-7; 9 bases are shared with TRBD2. Trimming cost V 0 bases and J 0 bases; bases outside gene matches: 9. The CDR3 runs 18 residues. Germline-derived CDR1 and CDR2 are SGHTA and FQGNSA. CDR3 amino acids: CASSLAGRSGGSSYEQYF. The CDR3 DNA sequence: TGTGCCAGCAGCTTAGCTGGTCGTAGCGGGGGCTCCTCCTACGAGCAGTACTTC.

This clone was observed a handful of times. The V gene is TRBV28, the J gene TRBJ2-1, with TRBD2 identical over 12 bases. There are 15 residues in the CDR3. Germline V gene lookup returns CDR1 MDHEN and CDR2 SYDVKM. Unmatched junction bases numbered 6, after V lost 2 bases and J lost 10 bases. The CDR3 loop is CASSLPLAGGGEQFF. DNA for the CDR3: TGTGCCAGCAGTTTACCACTAGCGGGAGGAGGGGAGCAGTTCTTC.

CDR3: CASSRNGAGVNSPLHF. In DNA, the CDR3 is TGTGCCAGCAGCCGGAACGGTGCAGGGGTCAATTCACCCCTCCACTTT. The chain carries TRBV5-4 and TRBJ1-6; D is possibly TRBD1 (6 bases). The CDR3 spans 16 residues. V lost 4 bases, J lost 7 bases, and 18 bases lay in between. Germline assignment: CDR1 SGHNT and CDR2 YYREEE (reference sequence).

This clone was counted once. The chain is built from TRBV7-2 and TRBJ1-2; D remains ambiguous. The CDR3 loop spans 13 amino acids. The germline gives CDR1 SGHTA, CDR2 FQGNSA. The V end was cut by 5 bases, the J end by 0 bases, with 7 bases between. The CDR3 DNA sequence: TGTGCCAGCAGCCCGGTTTCTAACTATGGCTACACCTTC. Translated: CASSPVSNYGYTF.

The chain combines TRBV28 with TRBJ1-1; TRBD1 might be the D (5 bases). Germline CDR1 MDHEN, CDR2 SYDVKM. The V end lost 4 bases, the J end lost 9 bases, and 6 bases lay between the germline ends. The CDR3 extends over 10 amino acids. CDR3: CASSWTKAFF. In nucleotides, the CDR3 is TGTGCCAGCAGTTGGACAAAAGCTTTCTTT.

The chain links TRBV25-1 to TRBJ2-2, with 9 positions matching TRBD2. The germline V gene encodes CDR1 MGHDK and CDR2 SYGVNS. V dropped 4 bases and J dropped 7; count of bases not matched to a gene: 10. The CDR3 runs to 16 residues. DNA for the CDR3: TGTGCCAGCAGTGGTATTAGCGGGAGAGGGAGCGGGGAGCTGTTTTTT. Its translation is CASSGISGRGSGELFF. Full variable domain (outside the CDR3, taken from reference TRBV25-1 and TRBJ2-2): EADIYQTPRYLVIGTGKKITLECSQTMGHDKMYWYQQDPGMELHLIHYSYGVNSTEKGDLSSESTVSRIRTEHFPLTLESARPSHTSQYLCASSGISGRGSGELFFGEGSRLTVL.

This clone is a singleton in its sample. The rearrangement joins TRBV20-1 to TRBJ2-1; D remains unclear. Trimming stripped 4 bases from V and 5 bases from J, with 6 bases between. Germline values: CDR1 DFQATT, CDR2 SNEGSKA (reference sequence). The CDR3 length is 11 residues. CDR3 in amino acids: CSAIPDNEQFF. In DNA form, the CDR3 reads TGCAGTGCTATCCCTGACAATGAGCAGTTCTTC.

This clone has more than one count but fewer than ten. The rearrangement uses TRBV29-1 and TRBJ2-7, with 7 bases aligning to TRBD1. V was clipped by 4 bases and J by 5 bases; unmatched bases: 8. Per germline, CDR1 SQVTM and CDR2 ANQGSEA. CDR3 length: 13 residues. CDR3 in DNA: TGCAGCGTTGGTCGACAGGGTCCAAACGAGCAGTACTTC. Translated: CSVGRQGPNEQYF.

The V gene is TRBV2, the J gene TRBJ2-5; weak D call: TRBD2 (6 bases). Trimming left V 7 bases short and J 5 bases short, with 14 bases between. CDR3 length: 13 residues. CDR1 and CDR2 (germline): SNHLY, FYNNEI. CDR3 sequence: CASNEGTAETQYF. CDR3 bases: TGTGCCAGCAACGAAGGGACTGCGGAGACCCAGTACTTC.